This T cell receptor beta chain originates from a study of Graves' ophthalmopathy and Graves' hyperthyroidism. RNA transcripts yielded amplified TCR beta CDR3 regions. HTBI primers were used in a first-round RT-PCR, which preceded a second-round multiplex PCR. MiXCR, run by TCRdb on the multiplex PCR reads, gives a single entry per CDR3 protein. Of some 210,000 distinct CDR3 sequences in the sample, under 30% were seen once. There are many counts of this clonotype. Trimming stripped 7 bases from V and 1 base from J, with 13 bases between. The CDR3 extends over 14 amino acids. The sequencing sample was made of peripheral blood. This clonotype originated in a man aged 45-65 years with Graves' ophthalmopathy. The J gene is TRBJ1-1, the V gene TRBV12-3 or TRBV12-4; weak D call: TRBD1 (5 bases). CDR3 amino acids: CASKTGLQNTEAFF. The CDR3 DNA reads as TGTGCCAGCAAAACGGGACTCCAGAACACTGAAGCTTTCTTT.